The 32 T cell receptor beta chains presented below share a single source sample, sequenced in a study of molecular identifiers for immune sequencing clone quantification. One entry per CDR3 protein, called by TCRdb with MiXCR from the PCR reads. The sample lists 460,000 or so distinct CDR3 sequences, 20% to 25% occurring once. Sequences were obtained from naive CD8+ T cells from blood, with Jurkat cell RNA spiked in. As for subset: FACS-sorted CD8+CD4-CCR7+CD45RA+ naive T cells. All receptors come from a human donor in good health. Some libraries in this study had Jurkat cell RNA spiked in.

The chain couples TRBV29-1 to TRBJ1-2; D is undetermined. V was clipped by 1 base and J by 8 bases, with 8 bases between them. Germline V gene lookup returns CDR1 SQVTM and CDR2 ANQGSEA. This CDR3 region has 11 residues. CDR3 in DNA: TGCAGCGTTGAAGTTCTGGGAGGCTACACCTTC. Translating it yields CSVEVLGGYTF.

This chain connects TRBV7-9 to TRBJ2-1; D may be TRBD1 (5 bases). V lost 1 base, J lost 7 bases, and 11 bases lay in between. Germline assignment: CDR1 SEHNR and CDR2 FQNEAQ (reference sequence). The CDR3 runs to 14 residues. This CDR3 is CASSLVARGNEQFF. CDR3 DNA: TGTGCCAGCAGCTTAGTGGCTAGGGGAAATGAGCAGTTCTTC.

The rearrangement uses TRBV11-2 and TRBJ1-2; tentatively, D is TRBD1 (5 bases). Germline lookup yields CDR1 SGHAT and CDR2 FQNNGV. This CDR3 has 15 amino acids. The V end lost 7 bases, the J end lost 0 bases, and 15 bases lay between the germline ends. The CDR3 nucleotides are TGTGCCAGCACCTTTTGGCAGACAGCTAACTATGGCTACACCTTC. It translates to CASTFWQTANYGYTF.

This clonotype was observed a handful of times. The chain combines TRBV23-1 with TRBJ1-5; a weak D match, TRBD1 (5 bases). TRBV23-1 is given ORF status, its function remaining uncertain. V shed 0 bases and J shed 5 bases, with 20 bases lying between them. This CDR3 comprises 18 residues. This CDR3 is CASSQSGSGTAGDQPQHF. The CDR3 DNA sequence: TGCGCCAGCAGTCAATCGGGTTCAGGCACCGCGGGGGATCAGCCCCAGCATTTT.

This clonotype occurred many times. The chain joins TRBV7-6 to TRBJ2-3, with TRBD1 matching over 12 bases. CDR1 is SGHVS and CDR2 is FNYEAQ in the germline V gene. The CDR3 spans 17 residues. V shed 4 bases, J shed 7 bases, and the junction held 12 bases outside the gene matches. The CDR3 DNA sequence: TGTGCCAGCAGCTCCGCCCCGGGACAGGGGGCCTCGAATACGCAGTATTTT. Protein product: CASSSAPGQGASNTQYF.

There are many counts of this clonotype. The chain uses TRBV5-1 and TRBJ2-7; D is unclear. Germline assignment: CDR1 SGHRS and CDR2 YFSETQ. The CDR3 is 15 residues long. The germline V and J ends were trimmed by 0 bases and 0 bases, with 10 bases remaining between them. CDR3 in DNA: TGCGCCAGCAGCTTGGATACCGGCCGCTCCTACGAGCAGTACTTC. This sequence encodes CASSLDTGRSYEQYF. Based on the CDR3 plus reference TRBV5-1 and TRBJ2-7, the full variable domain is KAGVTQTPRYLIKTRGQQVTLSCSPISGHRSVSWYQQTPGQGLQFLFEYFSETQRNKGNFPGRFSGRQFSNSRSEMNVSTLELGDSALYLCASSLDTGRSYEQYFGPGTRLTVT.

The V gene is TRBV27, the J gene TRBJ2-1, with D tentatively TRBD1 or TRBD2 (5 bases each). The germline CDR1 and CDR2 sequences are MNHEY and SMNVEV (reference sequence). This CDR3 region has 15 residues. Trimming left V 6 bases short and J 4 bases short, with 16 bases between. As DNA, the CDR3 is TGTGCCAGCAGCGACTACCGGGACCCGTACAATGAGCAGTTCTTC. Its protein product is CASSDYRDPYNEQFF.

This clonotype was seen many times. The chain carries TRBV6-2 or TRBV6-3 and TRBJ2-7; 16 nucleotides align to TRBD2. The V and J ends lost 5 bases and 3 bases, in that order; junction bases with no gene match: 7. The CDR3 loop spans 17 amino acids. Germline CDR1 MNHEY, CDR2 SVGEGT. The CDR3 loop is CASSPGTSGGARYEQYF. CDR3 nucleotides: TGTGCCAGCAGTCCCGGGACTAGCGGGGGGGCCCGCTACGAGCAGTACTTC.

This clonotype was seen a few times. The chain uses TRBV13 and TRBJ2-2; no definite D call. CDR1 and CDR2 from the germline V gene are PRHDT and FYEKMQ (reference sequence). Trimming shortened V by 3 bases and J by 4 bases, and 12 bases separated the two germline ends. CDR3 length: 15 amino acids. This CDR3 reads CASSLKGITTGELFF. The CDR3 nucleotides read TGTGCCAGCAGCTTGAAGGGTATTACCACCGGGGAGCTGTTTTTT.

The V and J genes are TRBV12-3 or TRBV12-4 and TRBJ1-5, with D possibly matching TRBD1 (6 bases). The CDR3 has 13 residues. V shed 10 bases and J shed 4 bases, with 14 bases lying between them. This CDR3 reads CAISAQGNQPQHF. In DNA form, the CDR3 reads TGTGCCATCAGCGCACAGGGAAATCAGCCCCAGCATTTT.

This clonotype was seen at least ten times. In DNA form, the CDR3 reads TGTGCCTGGAGTGTAGGAGGGTCTGGAAACACCATATATTTT. Its protein product is CAWSVGGSGNTIYF. The rearrangement joins TRBV30 to TRBJ1-3; D remains ambiguous. The V end lost 0 bases, the J end lost 1 base, and 7 bases lay between the germline ends. The germline V gene encodes CDR1 GTSNPN and CDR2 SVGIG (reference sequence). The CDR3 covers 14 residues.

A single count supports this clonotype. With a much larger clone just one base away, this may be a read error. V is TRBV30 and J is TRBJ1-5; D is undetermined. There are 12 residues in the CDR3. CDR1 and CDR2 from the germline V gene are GTSNPN and SVGIG (reference sequence). CDR3 protein: CAWSYANQPRHF. The DNA of the CDR3 is TGTGCCTGGAGTTATGCCAATCAGCCCCGGCATTTT.

The chain joins TRBV4-3 to TRBJ2-5; 9 nucleotides agree with TRBD2. Unmatched junction bases numbered 4, after V lost 3 bases and J lost 2 bases. Germline V gene lookup returns CDR1 LGHNA and CDR2 YSLEER. This CDR3 comprises 15 residues. CDR3 amino acids: CASSQTSGTQETQYF. The CDR3 DNA is TGCGCCAGCAGCCAGACTAGCGGCACGCAAGAGACCCAGTACTTC.

V usage is TRBV7-9 and J usage is TRBJ2-7, with D tentatively TRBD1 (6 bases). Germline-derived CDR1 and CDR2 are SEHNR and FQNEAQ (reference sequence). The CDR3 runs 15 residues. V was cut by 11 bases and J by 0 bases, with 20 bases left in between. The CDR3 DNA follows: TGTGCCGGCATCCACCGGGACAAGAGCTCCTACGAGCAGTACTTC. Amino acid sequence: CAGIHRDKSSYEQYF.

In this sample, this clonotype turned up once. One end of the junction fails to match germline, which may point to a read error. V and J are TRBV4-3 and TRBJ1-1; D remains ambiguous. CDR3 size: 14 residues. Per the germline V gene, CDR1 is LGHNA and CDR2 is YSLEER. The CDR3 loop is CAGSQDLGDTEAFF. DNA for the CDR3: TGCGCCGGCAGCCAAGATCTTGGGGACACTGAAGCTTTCTTT.

This clonotype has a handful of counts. V gene TRBV4-1 combines with J gene TRBJ2-5; 8 bases are a match to TRBD1. Trimming removed 4 bases from V and 3 bases from J; junction bases left unmatched: 10. CDR1 and CDR2 (germline): MGHRA, YSYEKL. This CDR3 has 16 residues. The CDR3 here is CASSPSGQGGKETQYF. The CDR3 bases are TGCGCCAGCAGCCCATCCGGACAGGGTGGGAAAGAGACCCAGTACTTC.

In its sample, this clonotype was seen many times. The V call is TRBV7-9, the J call TRBJ1-5; 7 positions agree with TRBD1. Germline assignment: CDR1 SEHNR and CDR2 FQNEAQ (reference sequence). Trimming cost V 1 base and J 3 bases; bases outside gene matches: 6. The CDR3 covers 16 residues. The CDR3 protein is CASSLGGTDYNQPQHF. The CDR3, as DNA: TGTGCCAGCAGCTTAGGCGGGACAGATTACAATCAGCCCCAGCATTTT.

The chain links TRBV12-3 or TRBV12-4 to TRBJ1-3; TRBD1 is a possible D gene (6 bases). The V end lost 6 bases, the J end lost 0 bases, and 15 bases lay between the germline ends. The CDR3 covers 16 residues. CDR3 region: CASSQVGGPSGNTIYF. The DNA of the CDR3 is TGTGCCAGCAGCCAGGTGGGGGGCCCCTCTGGAAACACCATATATTTT.

Comment on this clonotype: With a much larger clone just one base away, this may be a read error. The chain combines TRBV20-1 with TRBJ1-1, with TRBD1 as a possible D gene (6 bases). The V gene lost 1 base and the J gene lost 0 bases, with 12 bases spanning the gap. This CDR3 is built from 15 residues. CDR1 is DFQATT, CDR2 SNEGSKA, per germline (reference sequence). CDR3 in DNA: TGCAGTGCTAGAGGCCGGGACAACCTGAACACTGAAGCTTTCTTT. Translated: CSARGRDNLNTEAFF.

This clonotype was found a few times. The CDR3 nucleotides are TGTGCCAGCAGCCAAGAACCAGGGGCGAACACTGAAGCTTTCTTT. Its protein product is CASSQEPGANTEAFF. The chain joins TRBV4-2 to TRBJ1-1; D perhaps matches TRBD1 (6 bases). Between the trimmed V and J ends, which lost 0 bases and 1 base, there was a span of 9 bases. Germline CDR1 and CDR2: LGHNA and YNFKEQ. This CDR3 is built from 15 residues.

This chain links TRBV6-2 or TRBV6-3 with TRBJ2-7; 8 positions agree with TRBD1. There are 16 residues in the CDR3. Trimming took 7 bases from V and 2 from J; bases not matched to a gene: 13. Germline V gene data show CDR1 as MNHEY and CDR2 as SVGEGT. The CDR3 reads CASINPDREQPYEQYF. The CDR3 DNA sequence: TGTGCCAGCATCAACCCGGACAGGGAACAACCCTACGAGCAGTACTTC.

This clonotype showed up just a few times. The rearrangement joins TRBV11-3 to TRBJ2-3, with D perhaps being TRBD1 or TRBD2 (5 bases each). CDR3 size: 13 residues. Per the germline V gene, CDR1 is SGHNT and CDR2 is YENEEA. The V and J ends lost 8 bases and 0 bases respectively, with 9 bases between them. Here the CDR3 DNA reads TGTGCCAGCGGGACGGCTAGCACAGATACGCAGTATTTT. As protein: CASGTASTDTQYF.

The count of this clonotype is one. An end of the junction does not agree with germline; a read error may underlie this. The rearrangement links TRBV19 to TRBJ2-2, with D possibly being TRBD2 (5 bases). Germline CDR1 reads LNHDA; CDR2 reads SQIVND (reference sequence). This CDR3 contains 14 residues. The CDR3 sequence: CASSIVETAGEPFF. In DNA form, the CDR3 reads TGTGCCAGTAGTATCGTGGAGACCGCCGGGGAGCCGTTTTTT.

In this sample, this clonotype turned up many times. This chain links TRBV12-3 or TRBV12-4 with TRBJ2-6; 9 nucleotides agree with TRBD1. The CDR3 runs to 21 residues. With 3 bases clipped from V and 0 bases from J, the junction kept 15 bases outside the gene matches. Written as DNA, the CDR3 is TGTGCCAGCAGTTTTTACTCCTGGGACAGGGATTTTCCCTCTGGGGCCAACGTCCTGACTTTC. Residues: CASSFYSWDRDFPSGANVLTF.

Notes on this clonotype: Being one base from a much bigger clone, this may be a read error. The chain combines TRBV7-2 with TRBJ1-1; D is possibly TRBD1 (5 bases). The CDR3 is 15 residues long. Germline-derived CDR1 and CDR2 are SGHTA and FQGNSA. For the CDR3, the DNA is TGTGCCAGCAGGACTGCCGGGGGAGGAGACACTGAAGTTTTCTTT. Its translation: CASRTAGGGDTEVFF.

This clonotype has a handful of counts. V is TRBV2 and J is TRBJ2-1; 11 nucleotides align to TRBD2. CDR1 is SNHLY and CDR2 is FYNNEI in the germline V gene. The CDR3 length is 15 residues. The J segment lost 7 bases and the V segment lost 3 bases, leaving 5 bases of the junction unmatched. The CDR3 DNA sequence: TGTGCCAGCAGTGATAGTCGACTAGCGGGGAATGAGCAGTTCTTC. Translating gives CASSDSRLAGNEQFF.

Turning to this clonotype: This may be a read error, as it is one base from a much larger clone. This chain links TRBV3-1 with TRBJ2-5; the D is unclear. Germline CDR1 reads LGHDT; CDR2 reads YNNKEL (reference sequence). This CDR3 contains 15 residues. This chain's CDR3 is CASSPTDLDQETRYF. In DNA form, the CDR3 reads TGTGCCAGCAGCCCGACCGATCTAGACCAGGAGACCCGGTACTTC.

V gene TRBV4-3 combines with J gene TRBJ1-1; 7 nucleotides agree with TRBD1. J was trimmed by 4 bases and V by 7 bases; bases with no gene match: 6. The CDR3 loop spans 13 amino acids. Germline CDR1 is LGHNA and CDR2 is YSLEER. The DNA of the CDR3 is TGCGCCAGCACGAGGGGGCTAGGCACTGAAGCTTTCTTT. Residues: CASTRGLGTEAFF.

This clonotype has more than one count but fewer than ten. This chain links TRBV20-1 with TRBJ2-7, with D unclear. Germline assignment: CDR1 DFQATT and CDR2 SNEGSKA (reference sequence). This CDR3 comprises 13 residues. The ends were cut back, 2 bases at V and 1 base at J, with 9 bases in the middle. CDR3 protein: CSARSTASYEQYF. CDR3 DNA: TGCAGTGCTAGAAGTACAGCTTCCTACGAGCAGTACTTC.

This clonotype was found many times. The chain combines TRBV18 with TRBJ1-1, with 8 bases lining up with TRBD1. CDR3 length: 14 amino acids. Trimming at V came to 5 bases and at J to 4 bases, leaving 6 bases not matched to a gene. In germline, CDR1 is KGHSH, CDR2 LQKENI. CDR3 in amino acids: CASSTGGSGTEAFF. CDR3 DNA: TGTGCCAGCTCAACAGGGGGGTCGGGCACTGAAGCTTTCTTT.

This clonotype was seen a handful of times. The chain combines TRBV7-2 with TRBJ2-7; 7 positions agree with TRBD1. The CDR3 has 15 residues. Germline lookup yields CDR1 SGHTA and CDR2 FQGNSA. The ends lost 2 bases at V and 5 bases at J; junction bases unmatched: 9. The CDR3 nucleotides read TGTGCCAGCAGCTTATTGTGGGACAGAAACAACGAGCAGTACTTC. It translates to CASSLLWDRNNEQYF.

Only a few counts were recorded for this clonotype. The chain recombines TRBV2 with TRBJ1-5; no reliable D call. CDR1 and CDR2 (germline): SNHLY, FYNNEI. The V and J ends lost 1 base and 4 bases respectively, with 11 bases between them. This CDR3 is 15 amino acids long. CDR3 loop: CASSEGWERNQPQHF. CDR3 nucleotides: TGTGCCAGCAGTGAAGGGTGGGAGAGAAATCAGCCCCAGCATTTT.